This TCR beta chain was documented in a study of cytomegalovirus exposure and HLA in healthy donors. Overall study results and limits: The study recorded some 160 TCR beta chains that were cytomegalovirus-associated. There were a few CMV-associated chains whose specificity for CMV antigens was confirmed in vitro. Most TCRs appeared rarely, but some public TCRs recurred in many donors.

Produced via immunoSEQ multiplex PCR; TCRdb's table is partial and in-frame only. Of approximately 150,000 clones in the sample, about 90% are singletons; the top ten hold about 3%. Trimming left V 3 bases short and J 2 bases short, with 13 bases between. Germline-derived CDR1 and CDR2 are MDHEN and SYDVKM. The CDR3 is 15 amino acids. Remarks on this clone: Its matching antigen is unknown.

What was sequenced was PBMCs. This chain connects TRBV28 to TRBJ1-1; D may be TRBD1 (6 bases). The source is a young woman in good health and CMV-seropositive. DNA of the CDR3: TGTGCCAGCAGTTTTCTTGGACAGTTCAACACTGAAGCTTTCTTT. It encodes CASSFLGQFNTEAFF.